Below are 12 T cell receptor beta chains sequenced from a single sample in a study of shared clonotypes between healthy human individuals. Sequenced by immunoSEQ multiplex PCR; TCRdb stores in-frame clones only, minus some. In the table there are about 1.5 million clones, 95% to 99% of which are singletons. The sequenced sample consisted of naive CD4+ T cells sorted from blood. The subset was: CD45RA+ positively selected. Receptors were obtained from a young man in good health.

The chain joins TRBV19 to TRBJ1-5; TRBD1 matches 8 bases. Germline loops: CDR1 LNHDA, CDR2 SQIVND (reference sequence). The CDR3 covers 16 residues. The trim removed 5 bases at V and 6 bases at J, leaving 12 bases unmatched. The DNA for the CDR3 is TGTGCCAGTAGTCGATCCCAGGGGGCTATTGGTCAGCCCCAGCATTTT. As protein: CASSRSQGAIGQPQHF.

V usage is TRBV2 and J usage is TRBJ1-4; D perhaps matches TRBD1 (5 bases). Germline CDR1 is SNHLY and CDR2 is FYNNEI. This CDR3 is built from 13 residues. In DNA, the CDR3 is TGTGGGTTCGCGGGGGAGCAGATGGAAAAACTGTTTTTT. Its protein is CGFAGEQMEKLFF.

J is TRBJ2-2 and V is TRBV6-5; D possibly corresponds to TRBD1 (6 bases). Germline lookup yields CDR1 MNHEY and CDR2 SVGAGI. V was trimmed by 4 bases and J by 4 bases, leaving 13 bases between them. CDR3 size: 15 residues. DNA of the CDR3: TGTGCCAGCAGTTCCGGGACACGCGTCACCGGGGAGCTGTTTTTT. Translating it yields CASSSGTRVTGELFF.

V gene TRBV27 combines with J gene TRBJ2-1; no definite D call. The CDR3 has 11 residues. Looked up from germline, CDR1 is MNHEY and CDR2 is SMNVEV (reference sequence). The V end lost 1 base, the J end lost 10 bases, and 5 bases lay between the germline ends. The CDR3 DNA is TGTGCCAGCAGTTTATTATGGGAGCAGTTCTTC. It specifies CASSLLWEQFF.

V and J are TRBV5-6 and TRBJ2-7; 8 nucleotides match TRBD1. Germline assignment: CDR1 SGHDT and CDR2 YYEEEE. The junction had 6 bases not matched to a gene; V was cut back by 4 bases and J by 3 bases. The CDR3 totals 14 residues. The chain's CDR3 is CASSPGQAYYEQYF. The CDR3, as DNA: TGTGCCAGCAGCCCGGGACAGGCATACTACGAGCAGTACTTC.

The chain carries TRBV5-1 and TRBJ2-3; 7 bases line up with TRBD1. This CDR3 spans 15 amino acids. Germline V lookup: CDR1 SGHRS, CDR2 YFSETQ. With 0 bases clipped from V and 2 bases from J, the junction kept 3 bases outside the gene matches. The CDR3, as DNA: TGCGCCAGCAGCTTGGACAGGGGATTCACAGATACGCAGTATTTT. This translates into CASSLDRGFTDTQYF. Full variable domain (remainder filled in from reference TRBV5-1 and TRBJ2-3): KAGVTQTPRYLIKTRGQQVTLSCSPISGHRSVSWYQQTPGQGLQFLFEYFSETQRNKGNFPGRFSGRQFSNSRSEMNVSTLELGDSALYLCASSLDRGFTDTQYFGPGTRLTVL.

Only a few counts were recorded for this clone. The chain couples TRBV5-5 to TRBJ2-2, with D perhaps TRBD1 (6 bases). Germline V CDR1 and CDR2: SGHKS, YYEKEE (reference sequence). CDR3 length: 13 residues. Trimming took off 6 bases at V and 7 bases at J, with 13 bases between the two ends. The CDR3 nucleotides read TGTGCCAGCACCGTAAAGGGGGTCGGGGAGCTGTTTTTT. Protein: CASTVKGVGELFF.

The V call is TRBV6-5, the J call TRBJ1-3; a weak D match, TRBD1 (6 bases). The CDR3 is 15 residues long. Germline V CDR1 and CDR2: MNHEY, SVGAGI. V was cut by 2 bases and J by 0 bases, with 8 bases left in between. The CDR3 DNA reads TGTGCCAGCAGTTACACAGGGAACTCTGGAAACACCATATATTTT. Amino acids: CASSYTGNSGNTIYF.

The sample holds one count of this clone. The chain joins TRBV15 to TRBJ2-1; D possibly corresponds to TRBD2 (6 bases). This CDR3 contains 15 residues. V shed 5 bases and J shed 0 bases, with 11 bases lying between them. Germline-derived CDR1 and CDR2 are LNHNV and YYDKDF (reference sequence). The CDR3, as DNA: TGTGCCACCAGCCATAGCGGTAGCTCCTACAATGAGCAGTTCTTC. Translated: CATSHSGSSYNEQFF.

For the CDR3, the DNA is TGTGCCATCAGTGATTCGGCTAGCGGCACAGATACGCAGTATTTT. It is translated as CAISDSASGTDTQYF. This chain connects TRBV10-3 to TRBJ2-3; the D gene is possibly TRBD2 (6 bases). Looked up from germline, CDR1 is ENHRY and CDR2 is SYGVKD. Trimming cost V 3 bases and J 1 base, with 11 bases left between them. This CDR3 has 15 residues.

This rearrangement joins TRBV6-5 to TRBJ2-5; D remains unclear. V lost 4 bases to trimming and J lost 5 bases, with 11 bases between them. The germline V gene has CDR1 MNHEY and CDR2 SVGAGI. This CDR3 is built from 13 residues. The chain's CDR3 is CASSSGLGETQYF. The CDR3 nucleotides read TGTGCCAGCAGTTCGGGCCTGGGGGAGACCCAGTACTTC.

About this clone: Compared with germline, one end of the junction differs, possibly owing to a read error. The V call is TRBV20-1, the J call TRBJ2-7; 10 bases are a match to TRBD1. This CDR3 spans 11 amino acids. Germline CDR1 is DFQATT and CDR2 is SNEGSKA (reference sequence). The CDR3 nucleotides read TGCAGTGCAGGAAGACAGGGGGCGCAAGAATTC. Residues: CSAGRQGAQEF.